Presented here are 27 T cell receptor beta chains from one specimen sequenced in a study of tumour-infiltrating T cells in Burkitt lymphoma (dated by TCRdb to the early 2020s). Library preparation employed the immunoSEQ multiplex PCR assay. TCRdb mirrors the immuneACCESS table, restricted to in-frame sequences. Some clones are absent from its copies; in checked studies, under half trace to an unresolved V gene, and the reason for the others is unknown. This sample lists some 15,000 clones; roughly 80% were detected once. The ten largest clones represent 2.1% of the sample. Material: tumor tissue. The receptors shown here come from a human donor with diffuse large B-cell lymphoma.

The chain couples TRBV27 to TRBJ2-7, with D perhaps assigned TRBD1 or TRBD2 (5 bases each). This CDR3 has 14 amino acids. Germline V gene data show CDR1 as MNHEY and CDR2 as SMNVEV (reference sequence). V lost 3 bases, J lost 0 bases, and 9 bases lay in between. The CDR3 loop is CASSFSGTSYEQYF. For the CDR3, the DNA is TGTGCCAGCAGTTTCTCAGGGACCTCCTACGAGCAGTACTTC.

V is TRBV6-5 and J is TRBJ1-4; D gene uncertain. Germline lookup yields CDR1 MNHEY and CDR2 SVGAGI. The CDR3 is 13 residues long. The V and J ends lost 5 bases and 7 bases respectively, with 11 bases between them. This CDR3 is CASSARSGEKLFF. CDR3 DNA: TGTGCCAGCAGTGCCCGTTCCGGTGAAAAACTGTTTTTT.

The DNA of the CDR3 is TGTGCCAGCCGTCCAACTAGCGGCCCCACAGATACGCAGTATTTT. Translating it yields CASRPTSGPTDTQYF. The chain carries TRBV27 and TRBJ2-3; 8 positions agree with TRBD2. V lost 8 bases and J lost 2; bases outside the gene matches: 9. CDR3 size: 15 residues. Germline V CDR1 and CDR2: MNHEY, SMNVEV (reference sequence).

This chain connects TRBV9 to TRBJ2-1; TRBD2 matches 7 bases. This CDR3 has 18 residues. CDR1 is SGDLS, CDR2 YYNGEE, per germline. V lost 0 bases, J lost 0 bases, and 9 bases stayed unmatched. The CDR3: CASSVEEGRGLSYNEQFF. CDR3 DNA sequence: TGTGCCAGCAGCGTAGAGGAGGGGAGGGGTCTCTCCTACAATGAGCAGTTCTTC.

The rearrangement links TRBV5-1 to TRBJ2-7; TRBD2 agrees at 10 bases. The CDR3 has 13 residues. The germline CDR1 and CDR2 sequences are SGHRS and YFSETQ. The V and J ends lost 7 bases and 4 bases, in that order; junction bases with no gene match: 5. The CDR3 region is CASSVAGGYEQYF. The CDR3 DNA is TGCGCCAGCTCCGTAGCGGGAGGATACGAGCAGTACTTC.

The CDR3 DNA reads as TGTGCCAGCGTAGACGACAGCCAAGAGACCCAGTACTTC. Amino acids: CASVDDSQETQYF. The rearrangement uses TRBV7-9 and TRBJ2-5; the D gene is possibly TRBD1 (5 bases). The CDR3 has 13 residues. Germline CDR1 is SEHNR and CDR2 is FQNEAQ (reference sequence). V was clipped by 8 bases and J by 1 base, with 11 bases between them.

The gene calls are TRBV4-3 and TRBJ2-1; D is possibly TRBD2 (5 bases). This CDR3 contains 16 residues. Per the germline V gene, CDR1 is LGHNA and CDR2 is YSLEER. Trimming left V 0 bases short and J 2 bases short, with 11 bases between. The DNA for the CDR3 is TGCGCCAGCAGCCAAGATGCCGGGGTTCCCTACAATGAGCAGTTCTTC. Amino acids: CASSQDAGVPYNEQFF.

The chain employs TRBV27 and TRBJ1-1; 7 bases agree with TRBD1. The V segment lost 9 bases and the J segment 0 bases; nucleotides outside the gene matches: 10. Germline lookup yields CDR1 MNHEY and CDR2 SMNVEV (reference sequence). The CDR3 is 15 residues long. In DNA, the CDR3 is TGTGCCAGTACCCCCGGGACAGCTCTGAACACTGAAGCTTTCTTT. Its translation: CASTPGTALNTEAFF.

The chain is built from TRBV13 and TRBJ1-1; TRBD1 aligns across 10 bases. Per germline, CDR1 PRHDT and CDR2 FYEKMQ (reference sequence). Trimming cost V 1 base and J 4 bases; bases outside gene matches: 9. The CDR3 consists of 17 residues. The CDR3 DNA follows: TGTGCCAGCAGCTTAGAGGGGAGACAGGGGGCGGGCACTGAAGCTTTCTTT. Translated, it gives CASSLEGRQGAGTEAFF.

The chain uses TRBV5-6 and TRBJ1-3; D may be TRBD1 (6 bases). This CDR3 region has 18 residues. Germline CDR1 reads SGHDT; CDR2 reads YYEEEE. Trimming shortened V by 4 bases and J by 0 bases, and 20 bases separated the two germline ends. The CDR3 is CASSRDGGHSISGNTIYF. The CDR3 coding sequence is TGTGCCAGCAGCCGGGACGGGGGGCACTCTATCTCTGGAAACACCATATATTTT.

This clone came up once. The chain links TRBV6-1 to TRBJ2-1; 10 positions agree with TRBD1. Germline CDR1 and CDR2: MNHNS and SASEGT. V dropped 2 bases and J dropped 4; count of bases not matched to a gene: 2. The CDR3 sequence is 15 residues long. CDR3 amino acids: CASSERDRGYNEQFF. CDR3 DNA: TGTGCCAGCAGTGAAAGGGACAGGGGTTACAATGAGCAGTTCTTC.

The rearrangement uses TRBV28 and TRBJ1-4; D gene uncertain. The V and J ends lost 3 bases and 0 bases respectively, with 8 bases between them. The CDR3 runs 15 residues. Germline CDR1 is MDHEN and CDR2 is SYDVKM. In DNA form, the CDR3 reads TGTGCCAGCAGTTTCTTGCAGGCAACTAATGAAAAACTGTTTTTT. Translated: CASSFLQATNEKLFF.

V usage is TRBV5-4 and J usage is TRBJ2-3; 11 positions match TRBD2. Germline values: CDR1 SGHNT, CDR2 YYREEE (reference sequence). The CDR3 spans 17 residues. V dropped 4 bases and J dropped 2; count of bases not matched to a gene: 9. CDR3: CASSPATSGGDTDTQYF. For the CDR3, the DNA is TGTGCCAGCAGCCCGGCAACTAGCGGGGGAGACACAGATACGCAGTATTTT.

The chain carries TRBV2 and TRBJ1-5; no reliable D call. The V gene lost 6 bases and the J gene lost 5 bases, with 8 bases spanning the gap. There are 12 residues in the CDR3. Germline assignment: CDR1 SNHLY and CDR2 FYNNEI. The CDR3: CASRLPDQPQHF. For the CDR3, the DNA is TGTGCCAGCAGACTACCAGATCAGCCCCAGCATTTT.

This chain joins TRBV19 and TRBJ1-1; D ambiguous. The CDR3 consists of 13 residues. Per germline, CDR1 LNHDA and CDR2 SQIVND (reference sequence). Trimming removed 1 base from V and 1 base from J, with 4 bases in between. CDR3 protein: CASSIGGNTEAFF. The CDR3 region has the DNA TGTGCCAGTAGTATAGGGGGGAACACTGAAGCTTTCTTT. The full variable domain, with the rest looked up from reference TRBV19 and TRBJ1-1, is DGGITQSPKYLFRKEGQNVTLSCEQNLNHDAMYWYRQDPGQGLRLIYYSQIVNDFQKGDIAEGYSVSREKKESFPLTVTSAQKNPTAFYLCASSIGGNTEAFFGQGTRLTVV.

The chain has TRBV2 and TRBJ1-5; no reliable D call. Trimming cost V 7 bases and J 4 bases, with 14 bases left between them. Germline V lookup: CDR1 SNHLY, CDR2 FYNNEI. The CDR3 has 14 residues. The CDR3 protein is CASTEAGSNQPQHF. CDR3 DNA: TGTGCCAGCACCGAGGCGGGGAGTAATCAGCCCCAGCATTTT.

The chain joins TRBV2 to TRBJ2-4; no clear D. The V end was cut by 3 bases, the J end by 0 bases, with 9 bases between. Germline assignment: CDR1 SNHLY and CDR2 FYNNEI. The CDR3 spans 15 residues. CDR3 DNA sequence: TGTGCCAGCAGTGAGGACGGTATAGCCAAAAACATTCAGTACTTC. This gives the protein CASSEDGIAKNIQYF.

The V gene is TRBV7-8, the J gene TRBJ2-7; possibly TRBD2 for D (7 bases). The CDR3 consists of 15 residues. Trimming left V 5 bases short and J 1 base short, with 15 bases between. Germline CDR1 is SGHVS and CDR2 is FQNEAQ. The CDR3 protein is CASSREAQGSYEQYF. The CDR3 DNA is TGTGCCAGCAGCCGGGAGGCACAGGGTTCCTACGAGCAGTACTTC.

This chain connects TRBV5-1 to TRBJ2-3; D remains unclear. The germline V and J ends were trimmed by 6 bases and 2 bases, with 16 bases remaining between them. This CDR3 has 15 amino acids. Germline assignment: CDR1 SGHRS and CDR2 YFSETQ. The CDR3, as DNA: TGCGCCAGCACCCTCTTACCCTCCGACACAGATACGCAGTATTTT. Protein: CASTLLPSDTDTQYF.

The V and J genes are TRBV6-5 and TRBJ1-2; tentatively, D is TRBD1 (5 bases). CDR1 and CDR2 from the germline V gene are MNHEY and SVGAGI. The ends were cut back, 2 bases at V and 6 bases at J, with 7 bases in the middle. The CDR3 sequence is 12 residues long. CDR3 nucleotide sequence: TGTGCCAGCAGTTACGGGGGGAATGGCTACACCTTC. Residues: CASSYGGNGYTF.

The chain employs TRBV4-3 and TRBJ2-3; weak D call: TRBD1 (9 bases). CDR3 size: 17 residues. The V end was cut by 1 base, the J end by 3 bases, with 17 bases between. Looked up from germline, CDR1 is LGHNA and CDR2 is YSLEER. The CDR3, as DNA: TGCGCCAGCAGCCAAGGCCCGGGGGGGACAGGGACAGATACGCAGTATTTT. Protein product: CASSQGPGGTGTDTQYF.

The CDR3 loop reads CASSLNNEQYF. CDR3 nucleotides: TGTGCCAGCAGCTTGAACAACGAGCAGTACTTC. The genes are TRBV7-6 and TRBJ2-7; no firm D call. The CDR3 runs 11 residues. Between the trimmed V and J ends, which lost 3 bases and 5 bases, there was a span of 5 bases. The germline CDR1 and CDR2 sequences are SGHVS and FNYEAQ. Complete variable domain (other parts from reference TRBV7-6 and TRBJ2-7): GAGVSQSPRYKVTKRGQDVALRCDPISGHVSLYWYRQALGQGPEFLTYFNYEAQQDKSGLPNDRFSAERPEGSISTLTIQRTEQRDSAMYRCASSLNNEQYFGPGTRLTVT.

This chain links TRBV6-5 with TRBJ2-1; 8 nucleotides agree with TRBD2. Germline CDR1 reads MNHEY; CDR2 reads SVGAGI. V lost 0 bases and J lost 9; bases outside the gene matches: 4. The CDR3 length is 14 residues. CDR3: CASSYSVGGGEQFF. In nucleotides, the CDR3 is TGTGCCAGCAGTTACTCGGTCGGGGGGGGTGAGCAGTTCTTC.

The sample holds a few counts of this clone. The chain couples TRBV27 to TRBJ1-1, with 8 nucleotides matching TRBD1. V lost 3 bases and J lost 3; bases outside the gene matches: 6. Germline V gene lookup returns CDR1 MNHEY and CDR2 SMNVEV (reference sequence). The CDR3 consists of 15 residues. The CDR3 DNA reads TGTGCCAGCAGTTTCAGGGGGCGCGGGGACACTGAAGCTTTCTTT. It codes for CASSFRGRGDTEAFF.

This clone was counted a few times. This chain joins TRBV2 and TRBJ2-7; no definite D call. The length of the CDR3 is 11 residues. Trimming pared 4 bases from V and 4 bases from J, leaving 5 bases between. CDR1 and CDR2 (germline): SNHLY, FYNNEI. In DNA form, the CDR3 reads TGTGCCAGCAGTGCGGATTACGAGCAGTACTTC. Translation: CASSADYEQYF.

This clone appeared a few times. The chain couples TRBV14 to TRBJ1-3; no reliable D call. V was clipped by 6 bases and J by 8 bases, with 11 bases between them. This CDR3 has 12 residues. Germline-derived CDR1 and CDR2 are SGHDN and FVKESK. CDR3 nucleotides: TGTGCCAGCAGTTTCTCAAGTGACACCATATATTTT. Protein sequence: CASSFSSDTIYF.

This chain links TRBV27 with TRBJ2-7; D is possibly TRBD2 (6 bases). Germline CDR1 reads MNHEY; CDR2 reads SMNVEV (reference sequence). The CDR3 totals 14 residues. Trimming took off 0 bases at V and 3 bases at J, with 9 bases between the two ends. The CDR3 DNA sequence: TGTGCCAGCAGTTTATCGGCGGGGATCTACGAGCAGTACTTC. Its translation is CASSLSAGIYEQYF.